This T cell receptor (beta chain) was captured in a study of OX40 agonist ivuxolimab in advanced cancers. Produced via immunoSEQ multiplex PCR; TCRdb's table is partial and in-frame only. The table records tens of thousands of clones, approximately 89% of them present only once. Trimming cost V 6 bases and J 1 base, with 18 bases left between them. Germline loops: CDR1 SEHNR, CDR2 FQNEAQ (reference sequence). The CDR3 has 16 amino acids. The chain uses TRBV7-9 and TRBJ1-1, with unresolved D. The TCR was taken from an adult with an advanced solid tumor such as melanoma, head and neck, liver or kidney cancer. This specimen was CD4+ or CD8+ T cells sorted from blood, taken in a trial of the OX40 agonist ivuxolimab. CDR3 DNA sequence: TGTGCCAGCAGACCAATCTTCAGGCGGGGGAACACTGAAGCTTTCTTT. This encodes CASRPIFRRGNTEAFF.